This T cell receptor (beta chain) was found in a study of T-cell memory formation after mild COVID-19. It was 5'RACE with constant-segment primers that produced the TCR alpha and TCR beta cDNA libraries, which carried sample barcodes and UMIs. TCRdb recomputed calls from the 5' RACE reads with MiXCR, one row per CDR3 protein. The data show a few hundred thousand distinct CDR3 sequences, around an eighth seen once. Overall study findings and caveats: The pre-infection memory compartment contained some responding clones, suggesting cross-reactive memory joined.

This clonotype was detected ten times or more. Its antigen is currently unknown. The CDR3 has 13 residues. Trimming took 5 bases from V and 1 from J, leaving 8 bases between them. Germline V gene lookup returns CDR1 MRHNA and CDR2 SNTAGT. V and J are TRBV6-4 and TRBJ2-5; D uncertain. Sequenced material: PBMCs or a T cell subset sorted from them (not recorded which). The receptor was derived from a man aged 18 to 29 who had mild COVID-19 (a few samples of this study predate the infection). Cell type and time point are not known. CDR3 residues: CASSPSPQETQYF. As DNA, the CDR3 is TGTGCCAGCAGTCCCTCGCCCCAAGAGACCCAGTACTTC.